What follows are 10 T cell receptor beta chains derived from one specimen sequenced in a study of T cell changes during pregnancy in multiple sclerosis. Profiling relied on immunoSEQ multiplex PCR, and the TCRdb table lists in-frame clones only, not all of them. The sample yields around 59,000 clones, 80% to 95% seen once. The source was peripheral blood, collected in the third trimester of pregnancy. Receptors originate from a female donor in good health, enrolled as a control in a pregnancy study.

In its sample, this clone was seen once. The CDR3 loop reads CASSLNPGTGYTF. As DNA, the CDR3 is TGTGCCAGCAGCTTAAACCCGGGAACTGGCTACACCTTC. The rearrangement uses TRBV7-9 and TRBJ1-2; D is unresolved. This CDR3 is built from 13 residues. The V end lost 2 bases, the J end lost 7 bases, and 11 bases lay between the germline ends. From germline, CDR1 is SEHNR and CDR2 FQNEAQ (reference sequence).

The CDR3 region is CASIGATAAGRYGYTF. CDR3 nucleotide sequence: TGTGCCAGTATAGGGGCGACTGCGGCTGGAAGATATGGCTACACCTTC. J is TRBJ1-2 and V is TRBV19, with TRBD1 as a possible D gene (5 bases). The V end was cut by 7 bases, the J end by 5 bases, with 23 bases between. CDR3 size: 16 residues. The V gene's germline CDR1 is LNHDA and CDR2 SQIVND (reference sequence).

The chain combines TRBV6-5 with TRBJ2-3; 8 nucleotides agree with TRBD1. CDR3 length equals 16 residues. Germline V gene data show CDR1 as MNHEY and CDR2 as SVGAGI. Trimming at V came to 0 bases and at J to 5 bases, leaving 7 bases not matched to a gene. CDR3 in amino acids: CASSYSMGQVEDTQYF. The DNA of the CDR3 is TGTGCCAGCAGTTACTCGATGGGACAGGTTGAAGATACGCAGTATTTT.

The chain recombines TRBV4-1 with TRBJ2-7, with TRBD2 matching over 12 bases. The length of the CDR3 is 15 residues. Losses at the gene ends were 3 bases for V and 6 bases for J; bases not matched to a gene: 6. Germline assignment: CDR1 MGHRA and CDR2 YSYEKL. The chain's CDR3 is CASSQGGLAGTEQYF. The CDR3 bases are TGCGCCAGCAGCCAGGGAGGACTAGCGGGAACCGAGCAGTACTTC.

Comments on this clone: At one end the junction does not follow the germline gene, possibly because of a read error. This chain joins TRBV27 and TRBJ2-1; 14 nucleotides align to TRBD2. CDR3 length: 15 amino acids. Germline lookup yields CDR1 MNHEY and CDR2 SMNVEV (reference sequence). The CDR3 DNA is TGTGCCAGCAGTTCGGGACTAGCGGGGGCCAATCAGCAGTTCTTC. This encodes CASSSGLAGANQQFF.

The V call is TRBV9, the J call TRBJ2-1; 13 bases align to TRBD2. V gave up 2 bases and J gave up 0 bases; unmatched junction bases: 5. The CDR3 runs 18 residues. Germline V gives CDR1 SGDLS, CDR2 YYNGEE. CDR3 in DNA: TGTGCCAGCAGCGTTGGGACTAGCGGGGCCTACTCCTACAATGAGCAGTTCTTC. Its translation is CASSVGTSGAYSYNEQFF.

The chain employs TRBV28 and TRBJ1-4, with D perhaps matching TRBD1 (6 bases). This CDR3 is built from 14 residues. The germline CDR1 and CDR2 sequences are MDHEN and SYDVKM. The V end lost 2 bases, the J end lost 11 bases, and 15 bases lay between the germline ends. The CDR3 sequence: CASSLRQGMGKLFF. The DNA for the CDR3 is TGTGCCAGCAGTTTAAGGCAGGGGATGGGGAAACTGTTTTTT.

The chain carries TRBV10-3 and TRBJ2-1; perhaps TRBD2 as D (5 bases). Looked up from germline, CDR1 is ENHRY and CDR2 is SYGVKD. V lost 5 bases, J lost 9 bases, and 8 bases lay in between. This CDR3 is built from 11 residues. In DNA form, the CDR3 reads TGTGCCATCAGTTACGGGGTTGAGCAGTTCTTC. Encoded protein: CAISYGVEQFF.

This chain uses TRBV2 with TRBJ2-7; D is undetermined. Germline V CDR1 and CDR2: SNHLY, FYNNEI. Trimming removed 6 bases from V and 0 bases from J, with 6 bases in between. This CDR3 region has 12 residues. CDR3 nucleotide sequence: TGTGCCAGCAGAGTCAGCTCCTACGAGCAGTACTTC. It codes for CASRVSSYEQYF.

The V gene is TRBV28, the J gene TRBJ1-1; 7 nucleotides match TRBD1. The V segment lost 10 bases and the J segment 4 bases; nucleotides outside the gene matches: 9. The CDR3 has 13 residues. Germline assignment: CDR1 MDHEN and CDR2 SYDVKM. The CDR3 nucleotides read TGTGCCACCCACAGGGGAGAAGCCACTGAAGCTTTCTTT. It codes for CATHRGEATEAFF.